This TCR beta chain was identified during a study of cytomegalovirus exposure and HLA in healthy donors (dated by TCRdb to the late 2010s). Broadly, across the study: An earlier analysis of approximately 640 of the donors reported approximately 300 Gb of sequence data and 117 million unique TCR beta sequences from 150 million to 200 million T cells. An early release that covered some 630 HLA-typed donors contained 300 to 350 gigabases of sequencing data and tens of millions of unique TCR sequences. Of the roughly 420 genotyped donors, 65% to 90% were placed in the genetic ancestry cluster associated with self-reported Caucasian donors. The study aimed to test whether signatures of past pathogen exposure could be identified by cataloging public T cell receptors. The T cell repertoires of 666 subjects were profiled by immunosequencing and related to cytomegalovirus serostatus. Along with the approximately 650-subject first cohort, a separate validation cohort of over a hundred different subjects was used. High-throughput TCR immunosequencing, statistical association of individual TCRs with disease status, and machine learning were combined to predict cytomegalovirus infection status. A later analysis re-examined previously published TCR beta repertoires from roughly 650 donors and added high-resolution HLA genotyping to investigate patterns of TCR occurrence. Rather than using new phenotypic data, the later analysis identified candidate immune exposures from TCR beta sequences and from how often those sequences occurred across donors. To decide whether each TCR beta V gene segment behaved as functional or pseudogenic, an earlier analysis of nearly 600 of the donors relied on high-throughput TCR beta sequencing. Donor age, sex, ethnicity and CMV serostatus were compiled alongside the repertoire data. A later genetic analysis took genome-wide SNP genotypes for about 55% of the roughly 670 donors and used that subset as a discovery cohort. All discovery cohort repertoires had been generated using a single sequencing platform. HLA typing included class I and class II loci at four-digit resolution. Typing coverage differed by locus: A, B, C, DRB1 and DQB1 were typed in about 629-640 donors, DQA1 in 500 to 550, DPA1 in some 570, and DPB1 in 400 to 480. About 5 DR-DQ haplotypes were handled as single units for association and clustering, since linkage in the cohort was strong. Among about 400 genotyped donors of the cohort, an average of roughly 230,000 unique TCR beta nucleotide sequences was sequenced per donor, of which about 19% were non-productive. Overall study outcomes, separate from this receptor: A cluster of highly shared sequence variants was judged likely to represent a technical artifact of the sequencing pipeline. In vitro tests confirmed that a few of the cytomegalovirus-associated TCR beta chains recognize cytomegalovirus antigens. Because counts were too low, about 15 rarely observed V segments, including chromosome 9 orphons, were left out of the earlier analysis of approximately 580 of the donors. According to a later analysis, most CMV-associated TCR beta chains appeared to be HLA-restricted, and the HLA associations seemed to be driven largely by CMV exposure. In a later analysis, several top co-occurrence clusters were reported to appear linked to parvovirus B19, influenza, CMV and Epstein-Barr virus. The classifier was reported to diagnose cytomegalovirus status with high specificity and sensitivity in both the original and validation cohorts. The presence/absence analyses assumed that sequencing depth was roughly uniform across donors, and that assumption may not be true. Compared with equally common non-associated chains, HLA-associated TCR beta chains in a later analysis were more clonally expanded and had lower generation probabilities. At a false discovery rate of 0.05, a later analysis linked some 17,000 TCR beta sequences to specific HLA alleles. It was suggested by the authors that the approach could potentially be generalized to other disease states and immunological phenotypes. Linkage disequilibrium might explain the correlated functional status among segregating V segments, but an unknown experimental factor could not be excluded. A further reported finding was that TCR beta sequences accurately predicted the HLA-A and HLA-B alleles for most subjects in the first cohort. Because HLA typing was missing for some donors at each locus, association tests included only the typed subset. CMV serostatus was the only immune exposure information available for the cohort. Only TCR beta chains were sequenced in this cohort, and the absence of alpha or paired-chain data limited detectable features. Assigning TCR associations to individual alleles was difficult when HLA alleles, especially DR and DQ, strongly co-occurred. A later genetic analysis associated a missense DCLRE1C variant with V-gene and J-gene trimming of TCR beta chains, and an independent cohort replicated the association. In a later genetic analysis, fewer N-insertions in productive TCRs were reported among donors in an Asian-associated ancestry cluster than the roughly 700-donor mean. Most TCR sequences were observed very rarely across donors, whereas some public TCRs were present in many individuals. Broadly in line with IMGT annotations, most TCR beta V segments showed up in productive rearrangements about 90% or about 30% of the time in an earlier analysis of around 550 of the donors. The study gave a list of roughly 150 TCR beta chains associated with cytomegalovirus. In a later analysis, the rate of TCR association differed among HLA loci, with DRB1 alleles having the most associated TCRs and HLA-C alleles having the fewest.

To prepare the library, the immunoSEQ multiplex PCR assay was applied. For the multiplex PCR, a mixture combining 60 forward primers for TCR Vbeta segments and 13 reverse primers for TCR Jbeta segments was used. The CDR3 region of rearranged TCR beta genes was amplified from genomic DNA by a multiplex PCR assay. On the Illumina HiSeq System, the amplified TCR beta libraries were sequenced as 87-base-pair reads. Processing in the source paper ran as follows. Across the roughly 640 repertoires, a later analysis counted roughly 77 million unique TCR beta chains, roughly 11 million of which were shared by at least two donors. A nearest-neighbor algorithm error-corrected the raw reads and collapsed the reads into unique sequences, merging closely related sequences to remove PCR and sequencing errors. Alignment of CDR3 sequences to IMGT reference sequences was used to assign V, D and J gene segments. Each retained sequence needed at least a six-nucleotide match to both a V gene segment and a J gene segment. A rearrangement counted as productive if the CDR3 had no stop codons and remained in frame with V and J, and every other rearrangement counted as non-productive. Following IMGT convention, CDR3 was defined as the stretch from the second conserved V-encoded cysteine to the conserved J-encoded phenylalanine. Sequences without an unambiguous match to a single V gene segment were excluded from the earlier analysis of several hundred of the donors. An earlier analysis of around 600 of the donors classified V segments as functional when productive rearrangements were above 56.7% and as segregating when the standard deviation between donors was above 5%. A statistical classification framework was developed to diagnose cytomegalovirus status using the catalog of TCR beta chain sequences. In a later analysis, V and J genes were assigned by comparing TCR nucleotide sequences against IMGT/GENE-DB human TR gene sequences. The TCRdist pipeline was used in a later analysis to assign CDR3 sequences and most-parsimonious VDJ recombination scenarios. In a later analysis, each TCR beta chain was defined by its CDR3 amino acid sequence together with its V-gene family, and reads without a unique V-gene family were excluded. As a way to deal with suspected cross-contamination and a sequencing artifact, a later analysis dropped 450 to 600 nucleotide sequences that were highly shared and had low generation probability. In a later analysis, a clonal expansion index for each public chain was calculated from normalized within-repertoire ranks of inferred template counts. Generation probabilities in a later analysis came from a VDJ recombination model fitted to out-of-frame rearrangements, and those results were checked against IGoR. A later analysis scored TCR-TCR, TCR-HLA and TCR-CMV co-occurrence with hypergeometric tests, applying a repertoire-size bias correction to TCR pairs. False discovery rates were estimated in a later analysis by permuting HLA or CMV assignments 20 times. A later analysis grouped co-occurring TCRs with DBSCAN, adding TCRdist sequence similarity when clustering within HLA-allele-positive subsets. For co-occurrence clustering, repertoires with fewer than 30,000 or more than 120,000 public chains were excluded, along with about five repertoires with anomalous nucleotide sharing. TCRdb limited this immuneACCESS table to in-frame rearrangements with V and J called. A share of clones is missing; checked studies link under half to unresolved V genes, and the rest is unexplained. The DNA gave D and trimming, while V, J and clone size come from that table. The sample table holds 57,000 or so clones, of which about 80% were seen once. The ten top clones hold roughly 51% of the sample.

Turning to this clone: The antigen it binds to is not known. No much larger clone is present one base from it, and per-base qualities are unavailable.

In total, approximately 690 healthy bone marrow donors made up the cohort. All cohort members were sampled while nominally healthy, although unrecorded immune exposures were likely present. The donor was CMV seropositive and belonged to the group of 270 or so seropositive cohort members. Every donor gave a peripheral blood sample, and the peripheral blood mononuclear cells from that sample were used for TCR beta sequencing. Genomic DNA was extracted from the blood cell samples with the Qiagen DNeasy Blood Extraction Kit. The sequencing input was PBMCs. The source is a man aged 45-65 years in good health and CMV-seropositive.

The DNA sequence is TGTGCCAGCAGACTATGGGACAGGCCAGATACGCAGTATTTT. The translation is CASRLWDRPDTQYF. This receptor chain uses TRBV6-1 and TRBJ2-3, with 8 bases aligning to TRBD1. The CDR3, cysteine through phenylalanine, is 14 amino acids long. Only CDR3 DNA remains: 42 bases, in frame from the first base. For CDR1 and CDR2, the germline V gene lists MNHNS and SASEGT. Germline trimming amounts to 6 bases on V and 4 bases on J, with 6 as the count of junction bases outside the gene matches.